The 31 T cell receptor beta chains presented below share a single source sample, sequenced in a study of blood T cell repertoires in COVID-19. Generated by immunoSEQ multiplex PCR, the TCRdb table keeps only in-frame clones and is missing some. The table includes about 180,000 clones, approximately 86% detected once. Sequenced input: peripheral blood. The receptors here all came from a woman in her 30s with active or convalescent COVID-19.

The CDR3 DNA is TGTGCCAGCAGCGCACCGGGACAGTTCTATAATTCACCCCTCCACTTT. Translating gives CASSAPGQFYNSPLHF. This sequence joins TRBV5-4 and TRBJ1-6, with 7 bases identical to TRBD1. This CDR3 is 16 amino acids long. J lost 3 bases, V lost 4 bases, and 7 bases had no gene match. Germline V gives CDR1 SGHNT, CDR2 YYREEE (reference sequence). The variable domain in full, with the rest retrieved from reference TRBV5-4 and TRBJ1-6, is ETGVTQSPTHLIKTRGQQVTLRCSSQSGHNTVSWYQQALGQGPQFIFQYYREEENGRGNFPPRFSGLQFPNYSSELNVNALELDDSALYLCASSAPGQFYNSPLHFGNGTRLTVT.

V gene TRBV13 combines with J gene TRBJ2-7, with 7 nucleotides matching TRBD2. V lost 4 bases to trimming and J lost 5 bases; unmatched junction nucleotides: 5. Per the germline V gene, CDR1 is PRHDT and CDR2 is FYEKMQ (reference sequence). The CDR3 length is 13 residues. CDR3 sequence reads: CASSSGTIDEQYF. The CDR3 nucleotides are TGTGCCAGCAGCTCCGGGACTATTGACGAGCAGTACTTC. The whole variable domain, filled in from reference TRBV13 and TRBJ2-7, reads AAGVIQSPRHLIKEKRETATLKCYPIPRHDTVYWYQQGPGQDPQFLISFYEKMQSDKGSIPDRFSAQQFSDYHSELNMSSLELGDSALYFCASSSGTIDEQYFGPGTRLTVT.

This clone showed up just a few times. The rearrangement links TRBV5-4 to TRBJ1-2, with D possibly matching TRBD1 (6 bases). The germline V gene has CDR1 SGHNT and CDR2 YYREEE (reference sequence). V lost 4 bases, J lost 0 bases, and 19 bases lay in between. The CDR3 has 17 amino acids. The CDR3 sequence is CASSKAGVSGANYGYTF. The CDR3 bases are TGTGCCAGCAGCAAGGCAGGGGTCTCCGGAGCTAACTATGGCTACACCTTC.

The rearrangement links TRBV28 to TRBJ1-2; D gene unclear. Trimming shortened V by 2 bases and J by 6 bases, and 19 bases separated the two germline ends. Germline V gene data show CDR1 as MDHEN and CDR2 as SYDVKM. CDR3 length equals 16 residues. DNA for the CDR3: TGTGCCAGCAGTTTAGGATTGCAGGCCCCATGGGATGGCTACACCTTC. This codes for CASSLGLQAPWDGYTF.

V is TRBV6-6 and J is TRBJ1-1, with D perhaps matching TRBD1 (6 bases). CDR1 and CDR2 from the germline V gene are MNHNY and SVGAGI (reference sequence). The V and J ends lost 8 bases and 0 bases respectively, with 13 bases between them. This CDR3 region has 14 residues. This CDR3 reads CASVAGTMNTEAFF. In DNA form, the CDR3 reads TGTGCCAGCGTCGCCGGGACAATGAACACTGAAGCTTTCTTT.

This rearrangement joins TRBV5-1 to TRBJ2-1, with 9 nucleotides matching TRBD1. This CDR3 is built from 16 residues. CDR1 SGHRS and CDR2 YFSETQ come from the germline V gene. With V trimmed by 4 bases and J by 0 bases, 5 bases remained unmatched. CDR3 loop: CASSGGQGPSYNEQFF. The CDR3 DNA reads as TGCGCCAGCAGCGGGGGACAGGGCCCCTCCTACAATGAGCAGTTCTTC. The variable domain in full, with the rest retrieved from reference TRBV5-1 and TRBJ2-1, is KAGVTQTPRYLIKTRGQQVTLSCSPISGHRSVSWYQQTPGQGLQFLFEYFSETQRNKGNFPGRFSGRQFSNSRSEMNVSTLELGDSALYLCASSGGQGPSYNEQFFGPGTRLTVL.

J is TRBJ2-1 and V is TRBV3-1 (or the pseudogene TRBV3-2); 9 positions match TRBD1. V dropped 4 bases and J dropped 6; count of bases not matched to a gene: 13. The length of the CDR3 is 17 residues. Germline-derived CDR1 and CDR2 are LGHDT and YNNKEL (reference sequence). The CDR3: CASSPLEGQGASNEQFF. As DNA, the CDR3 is TGTGCCAGCAGCCCTCTCGAGGGACAGGGAGCAAGCAATGAGCAGTTCTTC.

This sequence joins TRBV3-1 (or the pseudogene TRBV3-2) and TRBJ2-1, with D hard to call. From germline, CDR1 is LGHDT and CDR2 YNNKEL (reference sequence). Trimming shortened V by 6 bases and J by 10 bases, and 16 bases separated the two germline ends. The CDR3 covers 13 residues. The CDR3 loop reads CASRRNPGSEQFF. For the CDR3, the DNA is TGTGCCAGCAGGCGCAACCCCGGGTCAGAGCAGTTCTTC.

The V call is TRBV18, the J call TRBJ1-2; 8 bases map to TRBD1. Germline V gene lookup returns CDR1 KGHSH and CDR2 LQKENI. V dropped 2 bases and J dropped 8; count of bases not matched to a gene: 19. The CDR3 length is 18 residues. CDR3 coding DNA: TGTGCCAGCTCACCATTGCCTTATGTGGGACAGGCTCAAGAGGGCTACACCTTC. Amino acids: CASSPLPYVGQAQEGYTF.

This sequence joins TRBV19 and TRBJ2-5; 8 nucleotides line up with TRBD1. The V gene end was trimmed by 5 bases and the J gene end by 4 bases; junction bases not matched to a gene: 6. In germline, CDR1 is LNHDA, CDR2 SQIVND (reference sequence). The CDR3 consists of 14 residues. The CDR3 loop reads CASSLGQGIETQYF. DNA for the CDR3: TGTGCCAGTAGTCTCGGACAGGGCATAGAGACCCAGTACTTC. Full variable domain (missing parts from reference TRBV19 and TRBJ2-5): DGGITQSPKYLFRKEGQNVTLSCEQNLNHDAMYWYRQDPGQGLRLIYYSQIVNDFQKGDIAEGYSVSREKKESFPLTVTSAQKNPTAFYLCASSLGQGIETQYFGPGTRLLVL.

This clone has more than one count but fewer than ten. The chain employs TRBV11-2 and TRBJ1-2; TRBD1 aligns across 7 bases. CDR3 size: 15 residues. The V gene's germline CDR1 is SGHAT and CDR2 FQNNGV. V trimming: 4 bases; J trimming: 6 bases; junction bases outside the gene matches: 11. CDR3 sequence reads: CASSSFGQEADGYTF. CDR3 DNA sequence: TGTGCCAGCAGCTCCTTCGGACAGGAGGCTGATGGCTACACCTTC.

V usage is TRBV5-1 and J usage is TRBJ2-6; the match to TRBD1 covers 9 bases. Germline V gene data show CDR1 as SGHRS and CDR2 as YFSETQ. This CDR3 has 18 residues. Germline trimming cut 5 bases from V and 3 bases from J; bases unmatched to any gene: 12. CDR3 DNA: TGCGCCAGCAGACCAACAGGGGGCGCTGGGTTTGGGGCCAACGTCCTGACTTTC. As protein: CASRPTGGAGFGANVLTF.

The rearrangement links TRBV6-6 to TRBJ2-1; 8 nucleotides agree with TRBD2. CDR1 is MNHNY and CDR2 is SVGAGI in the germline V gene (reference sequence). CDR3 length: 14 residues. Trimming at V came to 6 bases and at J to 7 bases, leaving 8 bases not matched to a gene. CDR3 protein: CASSPGGGMNEQFF. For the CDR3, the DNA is TGTGCCAGCAGCCCCGGGGGGGGTATGAATGAGCAGTTCTTC.

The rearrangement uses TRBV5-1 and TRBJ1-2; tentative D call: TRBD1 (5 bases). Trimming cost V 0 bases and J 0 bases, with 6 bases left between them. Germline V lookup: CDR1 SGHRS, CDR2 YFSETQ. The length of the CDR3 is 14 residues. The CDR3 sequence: CASSLEGPNYGYTF. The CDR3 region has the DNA TGCGCCAGCAGCTTGGAGGGGCCTAACTATGGCTACACCTTC.

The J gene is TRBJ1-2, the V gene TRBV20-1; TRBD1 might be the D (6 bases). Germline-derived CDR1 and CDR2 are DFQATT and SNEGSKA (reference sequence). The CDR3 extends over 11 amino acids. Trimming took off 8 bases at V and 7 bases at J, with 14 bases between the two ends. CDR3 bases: TGCAGTACACAGGGCCTCGGTGGCTACACCTTC. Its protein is CSTQGLGGYTF.

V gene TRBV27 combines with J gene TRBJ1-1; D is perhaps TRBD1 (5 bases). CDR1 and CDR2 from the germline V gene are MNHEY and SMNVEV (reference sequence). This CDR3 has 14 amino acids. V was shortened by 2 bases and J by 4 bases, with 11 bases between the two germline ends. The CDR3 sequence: CASSLTNRGTEAFF. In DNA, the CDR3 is TGTGCCAGCAGTTTAACAAATAGGGGCACTGAAGCTTTCTTT.

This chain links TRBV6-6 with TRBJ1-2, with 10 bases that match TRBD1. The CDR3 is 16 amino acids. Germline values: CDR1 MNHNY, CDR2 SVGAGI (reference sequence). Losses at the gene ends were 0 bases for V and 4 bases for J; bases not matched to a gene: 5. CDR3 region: CASSYSRDRGSYGYTF. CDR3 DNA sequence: TGTGCCAGCAGTTACTCGAGGGACAGGGGCTCCTATGGCTACACCTTC.

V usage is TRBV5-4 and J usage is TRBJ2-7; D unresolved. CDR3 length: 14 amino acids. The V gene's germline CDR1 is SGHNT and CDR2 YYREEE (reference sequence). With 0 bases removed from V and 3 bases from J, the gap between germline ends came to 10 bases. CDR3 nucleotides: TGTGCCAGCAGCTTGGGAGTGAAAGTCTACGAGCAGTACTTC. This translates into CASSLGVKVYEQYF.

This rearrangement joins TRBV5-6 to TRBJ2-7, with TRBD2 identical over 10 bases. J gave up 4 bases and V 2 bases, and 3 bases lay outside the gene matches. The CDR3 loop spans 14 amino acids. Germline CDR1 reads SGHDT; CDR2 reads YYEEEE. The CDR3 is CASSFSGRRYEQYF. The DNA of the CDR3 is TGTGCCAGCAGCTTTAGCGGGAGGAGGTACGAGCAGTACTTC.

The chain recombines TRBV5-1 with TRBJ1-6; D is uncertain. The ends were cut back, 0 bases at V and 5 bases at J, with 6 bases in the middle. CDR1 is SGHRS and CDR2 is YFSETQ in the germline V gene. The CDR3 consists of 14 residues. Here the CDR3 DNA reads TGCGCCAGCAGCTTGGCCTCAGATAATTCACCCCTCCACTTT. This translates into CASSLASDNSPLHF.

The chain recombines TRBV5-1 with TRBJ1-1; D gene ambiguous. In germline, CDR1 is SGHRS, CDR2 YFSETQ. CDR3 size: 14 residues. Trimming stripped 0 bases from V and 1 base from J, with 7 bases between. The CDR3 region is CASSLGLRNTEAFF. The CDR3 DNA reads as TGCGCCAGCAGCTTGGGTCTGAGGAACACTGAAGCTTTCTTT. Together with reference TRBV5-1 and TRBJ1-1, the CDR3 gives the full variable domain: KAGVTQTPRYLIKTRGQQVTLSCSPISGHRSVSWYQQTPGQGLQFLFEYFSETQRNKGNFPGRFSGRQFSNSRSEMNVSTLELGDSALYLCASSLGLRNTEAFFGQGTRLTVV.

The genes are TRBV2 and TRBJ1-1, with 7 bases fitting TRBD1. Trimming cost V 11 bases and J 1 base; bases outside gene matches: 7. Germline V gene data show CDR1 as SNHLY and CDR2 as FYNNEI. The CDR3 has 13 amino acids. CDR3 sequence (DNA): TGTGCCGGCACCCAGGGGGAGAACACTGAAGCTTTCTTT. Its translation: CAGTQGENTEAFF. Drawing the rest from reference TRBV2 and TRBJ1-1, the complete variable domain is EPEVTQTPSHQVTQMGQEVILRCVPISNHLYFYWYRQILGQKVEFLVSFYNNEISEKSEIFDDQFSVERPDGSNFTLKIRSTKLEDSAMYFCAGTQGENTEAFFGQGTRLTVV.

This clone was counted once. CDR3 protein: CASSRQSTSGYEQYF. CDR3 nucleotides: TGTGCCAGCAGCCGACAGTCGACTAGCGGCTACGAGCAGTACTTC. The chain recombines TRBV4-2 with TRBJ2-7; 9 bases line up with TRBD2. The CDR3 length is 15 residues. V lost 4 bases and J lost 3; bases outside the gene matches: 7. CDR1 and CDR2 from the germline V gene are LGHNA and YNFKEQ.

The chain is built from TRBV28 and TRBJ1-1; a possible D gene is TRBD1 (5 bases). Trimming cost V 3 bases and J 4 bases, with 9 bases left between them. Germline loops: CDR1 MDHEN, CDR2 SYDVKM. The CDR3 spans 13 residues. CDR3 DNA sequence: TGTGCCAGCAGTTTGACAGTTCCCACTGAAGCTTTCTTT. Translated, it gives CASSLTVPTEAFF.

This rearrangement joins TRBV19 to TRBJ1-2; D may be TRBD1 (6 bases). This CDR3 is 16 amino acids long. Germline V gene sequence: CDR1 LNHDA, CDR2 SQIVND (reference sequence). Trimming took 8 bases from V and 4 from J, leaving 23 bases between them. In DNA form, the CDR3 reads TGTGCCAGTCGATCGGTGGGGGGGCGATCGCCCTATGGCTACACCTTC. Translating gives CASRSVGGRSPYGYTF.

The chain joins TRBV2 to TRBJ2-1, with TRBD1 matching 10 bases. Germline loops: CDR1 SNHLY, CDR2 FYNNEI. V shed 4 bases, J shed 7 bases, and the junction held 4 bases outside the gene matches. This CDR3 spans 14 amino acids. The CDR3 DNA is TGTGCCAGCAGTGGGGACAGGGGAGGGAATGAGCAGTTCTTC. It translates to CASSGDRGGNEQFF.

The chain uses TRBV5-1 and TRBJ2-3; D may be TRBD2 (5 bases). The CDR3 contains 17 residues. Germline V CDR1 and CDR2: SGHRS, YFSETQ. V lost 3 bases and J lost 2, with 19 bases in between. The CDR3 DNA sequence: TGCGCCAGCAGCTCCCCGGACTCTACGGCGTTCACAGATACGCAGTATTTT. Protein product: CASSSPDSTAFTDTQYF.

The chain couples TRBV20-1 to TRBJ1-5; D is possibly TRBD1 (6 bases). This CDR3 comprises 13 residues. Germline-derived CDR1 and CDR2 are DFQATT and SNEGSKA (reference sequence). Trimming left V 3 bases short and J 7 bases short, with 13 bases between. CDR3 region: CSASPGAVQPQHF. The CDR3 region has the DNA TGCAGTGCTAGTCCAGGGGCGGTCCAGCCCCAGCATTTT.

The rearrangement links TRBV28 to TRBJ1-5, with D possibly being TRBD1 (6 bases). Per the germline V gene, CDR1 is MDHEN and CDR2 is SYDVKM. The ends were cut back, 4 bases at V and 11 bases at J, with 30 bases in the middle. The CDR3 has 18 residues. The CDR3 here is CASSSRRTRTGFESAQHF. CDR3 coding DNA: TGTGCCAGCAGTTCGAGGAGGACGAGAACAGGGTTTGAATCAGCCCAGCATTTT.

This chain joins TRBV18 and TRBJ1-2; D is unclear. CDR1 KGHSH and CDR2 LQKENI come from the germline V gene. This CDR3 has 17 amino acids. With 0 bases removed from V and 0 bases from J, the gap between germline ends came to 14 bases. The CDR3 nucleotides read TGTGCCAGCTCACCACCAGCCGAGTTCGTCTCTAACTATGGCTACACCTTC. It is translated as CASSPPAEFVSNYGYTF.

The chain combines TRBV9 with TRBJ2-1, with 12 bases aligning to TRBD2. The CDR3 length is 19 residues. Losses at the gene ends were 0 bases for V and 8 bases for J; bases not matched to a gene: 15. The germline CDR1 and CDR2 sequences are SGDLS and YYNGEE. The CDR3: CASSVAGVRRRLAGDEQFF. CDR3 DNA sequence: TGTGCCAGCAGCGTAGCGGGCGTTCGGAGGAGACTAGCGGGAGATGAGCAGTTCTTC.